A single sample gave rise to the 32 T cell receptor beta chains below, sequenced in a study of neurological immune-mediated disorders. Each CDR3 protein is one row after TCRdb ran MiXCR on the 5' RACE reads. The repertoire has roughly 100,000 distinct CDR3 sequences, around 3.4% of them found once; the top ten carry around 6%. Sequencing input: PBMCs. These receptors all stem from a woman under 30 with multiple sclerosis.

This clonotype came up a few times. J is TRBJ2-7 and V is TRBV20-1; 7 positions agree with TRBD2. J lost 3 bases, V lost 6 bases, and 5 bases had no gene match. Germline V CDR1 and CDR2: DFQATT, SNEGSKA (reference sequence). The CDR3 is 12 residues long. The CDR3 is CSATGGGYEQYF. As DNA, the CDR3 is TGCAGTGCGACGGGAGGCGGCTACGAGCAGTACTTC.

This clonotype was seen many times. J is TRBJ1-1 and V is TRBV5-1; D ambiguous. V dropped 1 base and J dropped 1 base, with 11 bases sitting between them. CDR1 is SGHRS, CDR2 YFSETQ, per germline. The CDR3 runs 15 residues. The DNA for the CDR3 is TGCGCCAGCAGCTTGTGGGTACTTTCGAACACTGAAGCTTTCTTT. This codes for CASSLWVLSNTEAFF.

This clonotype has ten or more counts. The rearrangement links TRBV20-1 to TRBJ2-5; D is perhaps TRBD2 (5 bases). In germline, CDR1 is DFQATT, CDR2 SNEGSKA (reference sequence). This CDR3 has 16 amino acids. The V gene lost 0 bases and the J gene lost 2 bases, with 16 bases spanning the gap. In nucleotides, the CDR3 is TGCAGTGCTAGAGACCCCCAGACGGGAATTCAAGAGACCCAGTACTTC. Translation gives CSARDPQTGIQETQYF.

This clonotype showed up many times. The rearrangement uses TRBV2 and TRBJ2-3; D gene unclear. Germline V CDR1 and CDR2: SNHLY, FYNNEI. Trimming shortened V by 6 bases and J by 0 bases, and 10 bases separated the two germline ends. The CDR3 covers 14 residues. The CDR3 bases are TGTGCCAGCAGCGAGCTTACCAGCACAGATACGCAGTATTTT. Encoded protein: CASSELTSTDTQYF.

A few counts support this clonotype. This may be a read error: a much more frequent sequence differs by one nucleotide. CDR3 in DNA: TGTGCCAGCAGCTCCAGGACAGGGGGGCATTCACCCCTCAACTTT. This codes for CASSSRTGGHSPLNF. The V and J genes are TRBV5-6 and TRBJ1-6; TRBD1 agrees at 10 bases. Germline assignment: CDR1 SGHDT and CDR2 YYEEEE. The CDR3 has 15 amino acids.

This clonotype was detected ten times or more. The chain has TRBV20-1 and TRBJ2-7, with 13 nucleotides matching TRBD2. The CDR3 covers 17 residues. Trimming took 6 bases from V and 2 from J; bases not matched to a gene: 13. CDR1 DFQATT and CDR2 SNEGSKA come from the germline V gene (reference sequence). CDR3 nucleotides: TGCAGTGCCGATACCAAAGGGGGACTAGCGGGACCCTACGAGCAGTACTTC. Protein product: CSADTKGGLAGPYEQYF.

This clonotype was found many times. The chain couples TRBV4-3 to TRBJ2-3, with D unresolved. Between the trimmed V and J ends, which lost 0 bases and 1 base, there was a span of 5 bases. Germline V gene sequence: CDR1 LGHNA, CDR2 YSLEER. The CDR3 totals 14 residues. The CDR3 is CASSQDPGTDTQYF. The DNA for the CDR3 is TGCGCCAGCAGCCAAGACCCTGGCACAGATACGCAGTATTTT.

This clonotype has at least ten counts. This chain uses TRBV6-1 with TRBJ1-2; possibly TRBD1 for D (5 bases). V shed 4 bases and J shed 5 bases, with 5 bases lying between them. The CDR3 is made up of 11 amino acids. Germline lookup yields CDR1 MNHNS and CDR2 SASEGT. DNA for the CDR3: TGTGCCAGCAGTGGACAGTATGGCTACACCTTC. It encodes CASSGQYGYTF.

This clonotype was counted many times. This chain joins TRBV6-1 and TRBJ2-3; D call uncertain. The V gene lost 6 bases and the J gene lost 0 bases, with 16 bases spanning the gap. CDR3 length: 16 amino acids. From germline, CDR1 is MNHNS and CDR2 SASEGT. Written as DNA, the CDR3 is TGTGCCAGCAGGCGACACAACCCAATTAGCACAGATACGCAGTATTTT. Amino acids: CASRRHNPISTDTQYF.

This clonotype was found many times. V is TRBV5-1 and J is TRBJ1-1; a weak D match, TRBD1 (5 bases). Germline V gene lookup returns CDR1 SGHRS and CDR2 YFSETQ. V was shortened by 3 bases and J by 4 bases, with 25 bases between the two germline ends. The CDR3 is 18 amino acids. The CDR3 nucleotides read TGCGCCAGCAGCTCACAACCTTCTTCCGGAGGGGTGGGCACTGAAGCTTTCTTT. Translated: CASSSQPSSGGVGTEAFF.

This chain uses TRBV30 with TRBJ2-7, with D tentatively TRBD2 (5 bases). This CDR3 spans 14 amino acids. Germline CDR1 GTSNPN, CDR2 SVGIG (reference sequence). With 5 bases removed from V and 2 bases from J, the gap between germline ends came to 16 bases. Written as DNA, the CDR3 is TGTGCCTGGGGTCCGGGGAAACCACCCTACGAGCAGTACTTC. Translating gives CAWGPGKPPYEQYF.

In this sample, this clonotype turned up a few times. Since a much larger clone is just one base distant, this may be a read error. This CDR3 fails to terminate in the conserved phenylalanine or tryptophan, so it likely reflects a read error. The chain joins TRBV5-5 to TRBJ1-4, with 7 positions matching TRBD1. The J segment lost 4 bases and the V segment lost 3 bases, leaving 3 bases of the junction unmatched. The CDR3 consists of 14 residues. Germline V lookup: CDR1 SGHKS, CDR2 YYEKEE (reference sequence). The CDR3 DNA is TGTGCCAGCAGCTCGCAGGGGGGTAATGAAAAACTGTTTTGT. Its translation is CASSSQGGNEKLFC.

A few counts support this clonotype. V usage is TRBV14 and J usage is TRBJ1-1; weak D call: TRBD1 (6 bases). Trimming shortened V by 6 bases and J by 5 bases, and 16 bases separated the two germline ends. The CDR3 has 14 residues. Germline values: CDR1 SGHDN, CDR2 FVKESK. The CDR3 bases are TGTGCCAGCAGACAGTCAGGGGCATGGACTGAAGCTTTCTTT. This sequence encodes CASRQSGAWTEAFF.

This clonotype came up many times. This chain links TRBV3-1 with TRBJ2-2, with D uncertain. The CDR3 runs to 13 residues. V was cut by 0 bases and J by 8 bases, with 7 bases left in between. CDR1 is LGHDT, CDR2 YNNKEL, per germline (reference sequence). The DNA of the CDR3 is TGTGCCAGCAGCCAAGATTTGCGAGGGGAGCTGTTTTTT. It codes for CASSQDLRGELFF.

This clonotype showed up many times. This sequence joins TRBV20-1 and TRBJ1-6; 9 bases fit TRBD1. This CDR3 is 16 amino acids long. CDR1 is DFQATT and CDR2 is SNEGSKA in the germline V gene (reference sequence). With 0 bases clipped from V and 7 bases from J, the junction kept 7 bases outside the gene matches. The CDR3 protein is CSARDLMGQGNSPLHF. In nucleotides, the CDR3 is TGCAGTGCTAGAGATCTCATGGGACAGGGAAATTCACCCCTCCACTTT.

This clonotype showed up many times. The chain carries TRBV7-2 and TRBJ2-7; TRBD1 aligns across 10 bases. This CDR3 comprises 15 residues. The trim removed 4 bases at V and 4 bases at J, leaving 7 bases unmatched. CDR1 SGHTA and CDR2 FQGNSA come from the germline V gene. This CDR3 reads CASSSRRTGGYEQYF. In DNA form, the CDR3 reads TGTGCCAGCAGCTCCCGCCGGACAGGGGGGTACGAGCAGTACTTC.

The rearrangement uses TRBV11-2 and TRBJ2-1; TRBD1 is a possible D gene (6 bases). CDR3 length equals 15 residues. Trimming took 1 base from V and 5 from J, leaving 12 bases between them. The V gene's germline CDR1 is SGHAT and CDR2 FQNNGV. Written as DNA, the CDR3 is TGTGCCAGCAGCTTAGGGCAGGGGTGGGACAATGAGCAGTTCTTC. It encodes CASSLGQGWDNEQFF.

This clonotype was seen repeatedly, ten times or more. This chain connects TRBV7-3 to TRBJ2-5; perhaps D is TRBD1 or TRBD2 (6 bases each). Trimming took off 1 base at V and 1 base at J, with 19 bases between the two ends. From germline, CDR1 is SGHTA and CDR2 FQGTGA. The CDR3 consists of 18 residues. CDR3 in DNA: TGTGCCAGCAGCTTAAAGATTTGGGGGGCGCCGACCCAAGAGACCCAGTACTTC. It codes for CASSLKIWGAPTQETQYF.

In the case of this clonotype: This may come from a read error, since a much larger clone is one base off. The V gene is TRBV20-1, the J gene TRBJ1-3, with a tentative D call TRBD1 (6 bases). The CDR3 runs to 13 residues. The germline V gene has CDR1 DFQATT and CDR2 SNEGSKA (reference sequence). CDR3 in amino acids: CSDRGGTGNTIYF. The CDR3 DNA follows: TGCAGTGATAGAGGGGGGACTGGAAACACCATATATTTT.

This clonotype showed up many times. The V gene is TRBV7-2, the J gene TRBJ1-1, with D unclear. The germline V gene encodes CDR1 SGHTA and CDR2 FQGNSA. The CDR3 extends over 14 amino acids. Trimming stripped 0 bases from V and 1 base from J, with 6 bases between. The CDR3 coding sequence is TGTGCCAGCAGCTTAGCTGGGAAGAACACTGAAGCTTTCTTT. Translating gives CASSLAGKNTEAFF.

There are many counts of this clonotype. The rearrangement uses TRBV20-1 and TRBJ1-1, with no clear D. Germline V gives CDR1 DFQATT, CDR2 SNEGSKA (reference sequence). CDR3 size: 14 residues. V was pared by 0 bases and J by 0 bases, with 8 bases between. The CDR3 nucleotides read TGCAGTGCTAGAGATCAGGACTTGAACACTGAAGCTTTCTTT. Translating it yields CSARDQDLNTEAFF.

This clonotype occurred many times. The chain is built from TRBV5-1 and TRBJ2-4, with D maybe TRBD2 (6 bases). The V end lost 3 bases, the J end lost 7 bases, and 11 bases lay between the germline ends. The CDR3 contains 13 residues. Germline CDR1 reads SGHRS; CDR2 reads YFSETQ. The chain's CDR3 is CASSSPGGNIQYF. The DNA of the CDR3 is TGCGCCAGCAGCTCTCCCGGAGGGAACATTCAGTACTTC. Full variable domain (outside the CDR3, taken from reference TRBV5-1 and TRBJ2-4): KAGVTQTPRYLIKTRGQQVTLSCSPISGHRSVSWYQQTPGQGLQFLFEYFSETQRNKGNFPGRFSGRQFSNSRSEMNVSTLELGDSALYLCASSSPGGNIQYFGAGTRLSVL.

This clonotype was seen at least ten times. The chain has TRBV20-1 and TRBJ2-1, with 11 bases that match TRBD2. The J segment lost 1 base and the V segment lost 6 bases, leaving 5 bases of the junction unmatched. CDR1 is DFQATT, CDR2 SNEGSKA, per germline (reference sequence). This CDR3 is built from 15 residues. CDR3 sequence: CSAILAGGSYNEQFF. CDR3 nucleotide sequence: TGCAGTGCCATTCTAGCGGGAGGATCCTACAATGAGCAGTTCTTC.

This clonotype was recorded at least ten times. The CDR3 region has the DNA TGTGCCAGCAGTGACAACACTTACTACGAGCAGTACTTC. As protein: CASSDNTYYEQYF. The rearrangement uses TRBV6-1 and TRBJ2-7; D not resolved. The V gene's germline CDR1 is MNHNS and CDR2 SASEGT. The CDR3 is 13 residues long. V lost 3 bases to trimming and J lost 3 bases, with 9 bases between them.

At least ten counts were recorded for this clonotype. The chain employs TRBV5-4 and TRBJ1-1; D may be TRBD1 (6 bases). The CDR3 is made up of 15 amino acids. Germline CDR1 SGHNT, CDR2 YYREEE (reference sequence). V dropped 4 bases and J dropped 5 bases, with 18 bases sitting between them. CDR3 sequence (DNA): TGTGCCAGCAGCCCCAGCGGAGGGGGTGTGACTGAAGCTTTCTTT. The encoded protein is CASSPSGGGVTEAFF.

This clonotype was observed at least ten times. The chain combines TRBV10-3 with TRBJ2-5; 8 positions match TRBD2. CDR1 ENHRY and CDR2 SYGVKD come from the germline V gene. Losses at the gene ends were 6 bases for V and 4 bases for J; bases not matched to a gene: 10. The CDR3 runs 15 residues. The CDR3 nucleotides are TGTGCCATCAGGAAGGGACTAGAAGTTTCAGAGACCCAGTACTTC. This gives the protein CAIRKGLEVSETQYF.

This clonotype was detected ten times or more. The chain uses TRBV10-3 and TRBJ1-5; D ambiguous. CDR1 and CDR2 (germline): ENHRY, SYGVKD. The V end lost 0 bases, the J end lost 4 bases, and 10 bases lay between the germline ends. This CDR3 spans 15 amino acids. CDR3 in amino acids: CAISESGTANQPQHF. CDR3 bases: TGTGCCATCAGTGAGTCAGGTACAGCAAATCAGCCCCAGCATTTT.

This clonotype has at least ten counts. The rearrangement links TRBV14 to TRBJ2-7, with 9 bases that match TRBD2. This CDR3 spans 15 amino acids. The V gene end was trimmed by 4 bases and the J gene end by 2 bases; junction bases not matched to a gene: 6. Germline V gives CDR1 SGHDN, CDR2 FVKESK. The CDR3 protein is CASSRDIAGAYEQYF. DNA for the CDR3: TGTGCCAGCAGCCGGGATATAGCGGGGGCCTACGAGCAGTACTTC.

This clonotype was picked up many times. The chain has TRBV5-1 and TRBJ1-6; D may be TRBD1 (5 bases). The germline V and J ends were trimmed by 3 bases and 5 bases, with 15 bases remaining between them. From germline, CDR1 is SGHRS and CDR2 YFSETQ. There are 16 residues in the CDR3. The CDR3 bases are TGCGCCAGCAGCTCCCCGATGGGGGTAGATAATTCACCCCTCCACTTT. Its protein is CASSSPMGVDNSPLHF.

The sample holds a few counts of this clonotype. The rearrangement links TRBV18 to TRBJ2-7; the match to TRBD1 covers 8 bases. Germline assignment: CDR1 KGHSH and CDR2 LQKENI. The CDR3 is 13 residues long. V was pared by 3 bases and J by 6 bases, with 4 bases of the junction left unmatched. CDR3 protein: CASSPEQGVEQYF. For the CDR3, the DNA is TGTGCCAGCTCACCGGAACAGGGGGTCGAGCAGTACTTC.

This clonotype was detected many times. V is TRBV12-3 or TRBV12-4 and J is TRBJ1-5; D is perhaps TRBD1 (5 bases). V lost 6 bases, J lost 3 bases, and 12 bases lay in between. The CDR3 is 14 residues long. The CDR3 DNA reads TGTGCCAGCAGGAGCGGACACCTCAATCAGCCCCAGCATTTT. Translation: CASRSGHLNQPQHF.

In its sample, this clonotype was seen many times. The genes are TRBV7-8 and TRBJ1-6, with D possibly being TRBD1 (5 bases). The length of the CDR3 is 16 residues. Per germline, CDR1 SGHVS and CDR2 FQNEAQ. The V end lost 2 bases, the J end lost 0 bases, and 8 bases lay between the germline ends. The CDR3 coding sequence is TGTGCCAGCAGCTTAAGGGGCGGCTCCTATAATTCACCCCTCCACTTT. It translates to CASSLRGGSYNSPLHF.